This T cell receptor (beta chain) was obtained from a study of blood T cell repertoires in COVID-19 (dated by TCRdb to about 2020). Notes on the research overall: Samples covering the acute and convalescent phases of COVID-19 were provided by collaborators in the United States, Italy and Spain. The material from the prospective study consisted of cDNA or gDNA derived from T cells, B-cell-depleted T cells, or PBMCs. Subjects who had been exposed to COVID-19, were actively infected with it, or had recovered from it provided the deeply sampled blood TCRbeta repertoires that made up the dataset. The repertoires were released in a freely available public database intended as a resource for research on the immune response to SARS-CoV-2. The samples were drawn from two sources: the first 160 participants of the ongoing ImmuneRACE study, and 1,000 to 1,500 subjects contributed by 6 global collaborators. Sample metadata almost always included a de-identified subject ID, COVID-19 status, age in years and sex. Where HLA class I and class II types were available, the types were taken from metadata supplied by the sample provider, not from assay-based typing.

Overall study results and their limits: The amount of clinical and demographic metadata varied by source and participant and was provided uncurated.

A note on this clone: Its antigen remains undetermined. Per-nucleotide qualities are absent, and no much larger clonotype sits a single base away.

The immunoSEQ Assay, a bias-controlled multiplex PCR, was used to amplify TCRbeta CDR3 regions from genomic DNA. The original methods were these. The number of nucleated cells in each sample was estimated from the amplification of reference gene primers within the assay. Sequence reads were collapsed and filtered to measure the absolute abundance of every unique TCRbeta CDR3 rearrangement. For each sample, productive Simpson clonality was calculated as the square root of Simpson's diversity index across productive rearrangements. TCRdb carries this immuneACCESS record with in-frame sequences only. Its versions omit some clonotypes, under half of them owing to an unresolved V gene in the studies checked, with the rest unexplained. V, J and clone size were drawn from that table, and D and trimming were deduced from the DNA. Counted in this sample were over 100,000 clones; 75% to 85% of them appeared once. Of the sample, under 8% falls within the top ten clones.

Including cysteine and phenylalanine, the CDR3 has 13 amino acids. The sequence is cut down to CDR3 DNA, 39 bases in frame from base 1. CDR1 LNHDA and CDR2 SQIVND were looked up in the germline V gene (reference sequence). Relative to germline, V is missing 9 bases and J is missing 1 base, with 3 bases of the junction outside any gene match. The collaborating institutions used their own protocols to collect whole blood in K2EDTA tubes. For TCRbeta analysis, collaborator samples were shipped as frozen whole blood, as isolated PBMCs, or as DNA extracted from either sample type. The receptor was derived from a woman aged 80 or older with active or convalescent COVID-19. The sequencing input was peripheral blood. This chain is built from TRBV19 and TRBJ1-2, with 9 bases aligning to TRBD1. CDR3 loop: CASGTGNNYGYTF. The nucleotide sequence is given as TGTGCCAGCGGGACAGGGAATAACTATGGCTACACCTTC.